This T cell receptor (beta chain) originates from a study of blood T cell repertoires in COVID-19. Study-level information: Acute and convalescent COVID-19 specimens originated in the United States, Italy and Spain. Sample material is recorded as cDNA or gDNA derived from T cells, B-cell-depleted T cells, or PBMCs.

Which cohort a participant joined came from the clinical history participants gave. With 3 bases removed from V and 6 bases from J, the gap between germline ends came to 8 bases. CDR3 length: 12 amino acids. The authors' processing: Cell counts per sample came from amplifying reference gene primers. Here immunoSEQ multiplex PCR was the method, and the copy in TCRdb shows in-frame clones only, minus some. That table furnishes V, J and clone size, whereas the DNA furnished D and trimming. Of some 380,000 clones in the sample, roughly 87% were seen once. This TCR came from a woman in her thirties or forties with acute COVID-19. The sequencing input was PBMCs or T cells enriched from blood (not recorded which). The chain links TRBV12-3 or TRBV12-4 to TRBJ1-2, with D hard to call. Written as DNA, the CDR3 is TGTGCCAGCAGTTTTTCGGGAAATGGCTACACCTTC. This encodes CASSFSGNGYTF.